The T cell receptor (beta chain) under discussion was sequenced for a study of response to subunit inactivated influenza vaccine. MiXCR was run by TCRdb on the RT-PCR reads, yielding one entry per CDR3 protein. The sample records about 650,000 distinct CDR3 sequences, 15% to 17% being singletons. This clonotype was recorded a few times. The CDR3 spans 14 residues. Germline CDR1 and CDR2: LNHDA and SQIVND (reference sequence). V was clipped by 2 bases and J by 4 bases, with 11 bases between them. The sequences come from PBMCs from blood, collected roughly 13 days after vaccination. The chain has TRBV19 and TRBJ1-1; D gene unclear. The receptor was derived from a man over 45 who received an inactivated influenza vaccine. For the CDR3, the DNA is TGTGCCAGTAGTATATTCCTCTCGGCCACTGAAGCTTTCTTT. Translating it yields CASSIFLSATEAFF.